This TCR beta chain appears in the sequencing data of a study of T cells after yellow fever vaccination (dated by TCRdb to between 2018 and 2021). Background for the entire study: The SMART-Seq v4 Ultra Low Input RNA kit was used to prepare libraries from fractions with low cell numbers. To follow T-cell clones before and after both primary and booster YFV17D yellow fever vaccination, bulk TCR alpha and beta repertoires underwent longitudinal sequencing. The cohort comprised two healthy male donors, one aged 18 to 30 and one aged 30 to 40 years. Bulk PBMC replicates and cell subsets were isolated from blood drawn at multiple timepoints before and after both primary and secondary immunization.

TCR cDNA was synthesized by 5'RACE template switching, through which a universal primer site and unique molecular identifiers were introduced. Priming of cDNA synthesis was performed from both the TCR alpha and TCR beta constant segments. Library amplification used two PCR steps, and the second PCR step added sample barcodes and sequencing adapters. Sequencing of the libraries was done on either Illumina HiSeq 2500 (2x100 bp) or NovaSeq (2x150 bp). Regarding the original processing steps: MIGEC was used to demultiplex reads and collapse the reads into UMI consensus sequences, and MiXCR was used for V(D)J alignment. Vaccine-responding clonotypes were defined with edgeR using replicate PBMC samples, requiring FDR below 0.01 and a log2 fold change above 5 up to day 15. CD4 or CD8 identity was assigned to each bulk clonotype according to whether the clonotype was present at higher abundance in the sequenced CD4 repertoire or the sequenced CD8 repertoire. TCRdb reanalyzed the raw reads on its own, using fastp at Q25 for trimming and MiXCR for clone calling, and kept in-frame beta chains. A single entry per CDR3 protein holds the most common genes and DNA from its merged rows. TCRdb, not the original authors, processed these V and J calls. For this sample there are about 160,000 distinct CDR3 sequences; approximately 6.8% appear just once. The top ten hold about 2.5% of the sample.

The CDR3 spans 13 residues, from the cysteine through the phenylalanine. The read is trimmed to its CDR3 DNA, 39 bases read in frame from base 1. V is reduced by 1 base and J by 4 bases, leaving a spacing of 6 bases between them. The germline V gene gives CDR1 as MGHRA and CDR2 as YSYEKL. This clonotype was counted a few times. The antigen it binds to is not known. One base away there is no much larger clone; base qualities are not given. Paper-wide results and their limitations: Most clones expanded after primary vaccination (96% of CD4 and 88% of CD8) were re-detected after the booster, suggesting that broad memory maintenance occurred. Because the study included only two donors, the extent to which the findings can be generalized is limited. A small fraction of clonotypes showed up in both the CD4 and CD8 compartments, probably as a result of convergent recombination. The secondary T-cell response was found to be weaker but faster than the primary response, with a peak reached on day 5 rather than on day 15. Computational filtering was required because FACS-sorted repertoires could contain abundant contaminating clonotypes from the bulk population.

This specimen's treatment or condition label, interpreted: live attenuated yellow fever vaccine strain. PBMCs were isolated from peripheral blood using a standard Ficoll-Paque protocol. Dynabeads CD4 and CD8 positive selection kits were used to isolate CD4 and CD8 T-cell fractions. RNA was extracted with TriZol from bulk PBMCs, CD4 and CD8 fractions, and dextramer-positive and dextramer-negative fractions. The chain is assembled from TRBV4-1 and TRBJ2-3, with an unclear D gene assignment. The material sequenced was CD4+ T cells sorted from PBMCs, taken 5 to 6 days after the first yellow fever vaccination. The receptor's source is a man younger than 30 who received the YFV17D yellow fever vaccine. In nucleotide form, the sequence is TGCGCCAGCAGCCAAGCGATGGCAGATACGCAGTATTTT. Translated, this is CASSQAMADTQYF.